This T cell receptor (beta chain) was identified during a study of cytomegalovirus exposure and HLA in healthy donors. There are 18 residues in the CDR3. For this clone: The antigen is undetermined.

Study-wide findings and caveats: HLA allele associations emerged for fewer than 20,000 TCR beta sequences in a later analysis, at 0.05 false discovery rate. The study recorded 150 to 200 TCR beta chains that were cytomegalovirus-associated. In an earlier analysis, productive rearrangement rates for most beta V segments clustered near 87% or 30%.

60 Vbeta and 13 Jbeta primers were used in PCR. Assay used: immunoSEQ multiplex PCR; TCRdb lists only in-frame clones, some missing. The sample includes some 110,000 clones, 78% of them seen just once. The specimen sequenced was PBMCs. V and J are TRBV21-1 and TRBJ1-5; the table's D call TRBD1 went unverified against the DNA. TRBV21-1 is a pseudogene segment. This TCR derives from a man younger than 45 in good health and CMV-seronegative. The CDR3 is CASSKDIDSSNSNQPQHF. DNA of the CDR3: TGTGCCAGCAGCAAAGACATCGACAGTAGTAATAGCAATCAGCCCCAGCATTTT.